This T cell receptor (beta chain) was found in a study of blood T cell repertoires in COVID-19. Original methodology: Counts of nucleated cells, estimated from reference gene primer amplification, were obtained. This table comes from immunoSEQ multiplex PCR, and its TCRdb copy is limited to in-frame clones, with some not included. D and trimming come from the DNA, and the V and J calls and clone size come from that table. The sample contains 350,000 to 400,000 clones, about 90% of which appear only once. Sequences were obtained from PBMCs or T cells enriched from blood (not recorded which). This sequence was found in a woman between 25 and 40 years old who had recovered from COVID-19.

The CDR3 bases are TGCGCCAGCAGAGGAGCGAATGAGCAGTTCTTC. It specifies CASRGANEQFF. The chain links TRBV4-1 to TRBJ2-1; D not resolved. There are 11 residues in the CDR3. Trimming pared 6 bases from V and 7 bases from J, leaving 7 bases between. Germline CDR1 MGHRA, CDR2 YSYEKL.